This note documents a single T cell receptor beta chain sequence. Its antigen is not known. Authors of the study amplified TCR beta CDR3 regions from RNA transcripts. The HTBI set primed first-round TCR CDR3 RT-PCR. TCRdb reprocessed the multiplex PCR reads with MiXCR, giving one entry per CDR3 protein. The sample carries over 650,000 distinct CDR3 sequences, just under 45% recorded once. The entry originates in a study of T cells in Graves' hyperthyroidism and ophthalmopathy. Findings and caveats of the study: Blood also carried most thyroid clonotypes expanded above 0.001.

The V and J ends lost 5 bases and 4 bases, in that order; junction bases with no gene match: 9. Germline CDR1 and CDR2: SNHLY and FYNNEI. CDR3 length equals 16 residues. Sequencing was performed on peripheral blood or thyroid tissue (not recorded which). The chain has TRBV2 and TRBJ1-5, with 9 bases that match TRBD1. This TCR came from an adult man with Graves' disease, either hyperthyroidism or ophthalmopathy (not recorded which). The CDR3 region has the DNA TGTGCCAGCAGTTACAGCGGGACAGGGTTAAATCAGCCCCAGCATTTT. Its translation: CASSYSGTGLNQPQHF.